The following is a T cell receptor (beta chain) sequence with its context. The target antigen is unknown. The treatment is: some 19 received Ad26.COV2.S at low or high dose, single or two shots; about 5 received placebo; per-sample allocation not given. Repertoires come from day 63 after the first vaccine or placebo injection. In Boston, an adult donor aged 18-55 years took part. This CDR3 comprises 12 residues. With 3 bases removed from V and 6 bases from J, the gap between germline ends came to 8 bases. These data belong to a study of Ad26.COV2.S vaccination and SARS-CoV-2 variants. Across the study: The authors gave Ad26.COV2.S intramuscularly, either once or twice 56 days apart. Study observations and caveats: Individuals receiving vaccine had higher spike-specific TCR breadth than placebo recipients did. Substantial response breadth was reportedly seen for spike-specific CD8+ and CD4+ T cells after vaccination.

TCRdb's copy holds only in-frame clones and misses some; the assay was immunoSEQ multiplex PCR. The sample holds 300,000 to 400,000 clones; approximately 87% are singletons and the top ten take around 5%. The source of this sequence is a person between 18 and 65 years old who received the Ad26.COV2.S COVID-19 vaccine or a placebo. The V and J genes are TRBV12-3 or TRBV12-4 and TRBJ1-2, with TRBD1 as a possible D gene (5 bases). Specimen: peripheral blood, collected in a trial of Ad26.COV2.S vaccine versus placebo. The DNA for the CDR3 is TGTGCCAGCAGTTTTGTAGGGGATGGCTACACCTTC. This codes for CASSFVGDGYTF.